The 8 T cell receptor beta chains given below trace back to one sample, sequenced in a study of blood T cell repertoires in COVID-19. Assay used: immunoSEQ multiplex PCR; TCRdb lists only in-frame clones, some missing. The sample yields roughly 250,000 clones, 82% seen once. Specimen: peripheral blood. These receptors originate from a woman older than 75 with active or convalescent COVID-19.

This sequence joins TRBV27 and TRBJ2-7; the match to TRBD1 covers 7 bases. Germline V gene data show CDR1 as MNHEY and CDR2 as SMNVEV (reference sequence). This CDR3 has 14 amino acids. Unmatched junction bases numbered 6, after V lost 4 bases and J lost 3 bases. CDR3 DNA: TGTGCCAGCAGTTCCTCCCGACAGGGCTACGAGCAGTACTTC. Translating it yields CASSSSRQGYEQYF.

V and J are TRBV28 and TRBJ1-2; D call uncertain. The CDR3 has 13 amino acids. From germline, CDR1 is MDHEN and CDR2 SYDVKM. Trimming cost V 5 bases and J 9 bases, with 16 bases left between them. Written as DNA, the CDR3 is TGTGCCAGCAGTCTATCAGCGGACGCAAGCTACACCTTC. Its protein is CASSLSADASYTF.

The V gene is TRBV2, the J gene TRBJ1-1, with unresolved D. The germline V and J ends were trimmed by 4 bases and 11 bases, with 8 bases remaining between them. The CDR3 runs to 10 residues. Germline CDR1 SNHLY, CDR2 FYNNEI. CDR3 loop: CASSGAWAFF. The CDR3, as DNA: TGTGCCAGCAGTGGGGCCTGGGCTTTCTTT.

Only one count was recorded for this clone. V and J are TRBV11-3 and TRBJ2-7, with 10 bases aligning to TRBD1. The CDR3 contains 16 residues. The germline V gene has CDR1 SGHNT and CDR2 YENEEA. V shed 1 base and J 0 bases; nucleotides not matched to a gene: 3. This CDR3 reads CASSLGGTGVSYEQYF. The CDR3 DNA reads TGTGCCAGCAGCTTAGGTGGGACAGGGGTCTCCTACGAGCAGTACTTC.

This clone occurred once. V usage is TRBV18 and J usage is TRBJ1-2; D possibly corresponds to TRBD1 (5 bases). CDR3 size: 15 residues. The germline V and J ends were trimmed by 2 bases and 7 bases, with 17 bases remaining between them. Germline CDR1 KGHSH, CDR2 LQKENI. CDR3 nucleotides: TGTGCCAGCTCACCAGGGCTCCGGGGGAAGGGTGGCTACACCTTC. This codes for CASSPGLRGKGGYTF.

This clone has just a few counts. The rearrangement links TRBV28 to TRBJ2-7; 8 bases map to TRBD2. The CDR3 is 14 residues long. Germline assignment: CDR1 MDHEN and CDR2 SYDVKM. Trimming took 6 bases from V and 5 from J; bases not matched to a gene: 9. CDR3 nucleotide sequence: TGTGCCAGCAGGTTAAGCGGGAGTCGCGACGAGCAGTACTTC. Amino acid sequence: CASRLSGSRDEQYF.

The J gene is TRBJ2-5, the V gene TRBV27; D might be TRBD1 (7 bases). This CDR3 comprises 14 residues. Germline-derived CDR1 and CDR2 are MNHEY and SMNVEV (reference sequence). Trimming shortened V by 6 bases and J by 1 base, and 12 bases separated the two germline ends. The CDR3 bases are TGTGCCAGCAGCCGGAGGGACAGCCAAGAGACCCAGTACTTC. Translating gives CASSRRDSQETQYF.

This clone was observed a handful of times. The chain uses TRBV6-6 and TRBJ2-7, with D possibly matching TRBD1 (6 bases). The CDR3 runs 14 residues. Trimming took 6 bases from V and 3 from J, leaving 15 bases between them. Germline V gene lookup returns CDR1 MNHNY and CDR2 SVGAGI (reference sequence). The CDR3 sequence is CASSLPGHSYEQYF. In nucleotides, the CDR3 is TGTGCCAGCAGCCTACCGGGACACAGCTACGAGCAGTACTTC.